The text below deals with one T cell receptor beta chain. Using immunoSEQ multiplex PCR, the repertoire was profiled, and TCRdb retains in-frame clones only, with some absent. The data show about 730,000 clones, approximately 83% seen once. The data were obtained in a study of shared T cell receptors in the human thymus. This CDR3 is built from 12 residues. V was shortened by 0 bases and J by 6 bases, with 8 bases between the two germline ends. In germline, CDR1 is GTSNPN, CDR2 SVGIG (reference sequence). This sample was also put to use in a study of human thymus T cells. That publication notes: Thymus tissue was removed during corrective cardiac surgery.

Material: thymocytes. This chain links TRBV30 with TRBJ1-1; no clear D. The sequence was collected from a girl in the first two years of life with a congenital heart defect. The CDR3 DNA follows: TGTGCCTGGAGTGTAACCCGGGCTGAAGCTTTCTTT. Translation: CAWSVTRAEAFF.